These T cell receptor beta chains were read from a single sample in a study of cytomegalovirus exposure and HLA in healthy donors. Assay used: immunoSEQ multiplex PCR; TCRdb lists only in-frame clones, some missing. The repertoire consists of 100,000 to 150,000 clones, with 80% to 85% occurring once and the leading ten covering around 1%. The specimen was PBMCs. The origin of the receptors is a woman in her twenties or thirties in good health and CMV-seronegative. Each CDR3 is given with its conserved first and last residue.

j_call v_call cdr3_length cdr3_aa
TRBJ1-3 TRBV6-1 14 CASSEDRWGNTIYF
TRBJ2-3 TRBV7-9 12 CASSRLADTQYF
TRBJ2-3 TRBV2 12 CASSDTGDTQYF
TRBJ2-3 TRBV7-2 18 CASSLRGYSGRATDTQYF
TRBJ1-6 TRBV30 15 CAWRADGIPNSPLHF
TRBJ2-3 TRBV5-1 14 CASSLEREADTQYF
TRBJ2-7 TRBV27 13 CASSPDRGDEQYF
TRBJ1-3 TRBV12-5 20 CASGLVVARAEASSGNTIYF
TRBJ1-2 TRBV5-1 15 CASSFTGLPNYGYTF
TRBJ1-1 TRBV30 12 CAWSAGFAEAFF
TRBJ1-1 TRBV11-1 15 CASSLGGPMNTEAFF
TRBJ1-1 TRBV30 17 CAWSVPSYRPSNTEAFF
TRBJ1-2 TRBV4-1 16 CASSQAGRGIGYGYTF
TRBJ1-2 TRBV4-1 16 CASSQDKNNPYYGYTF
TRBJ1-2 TRBV4-1 14 CASSQETRNYGYTF
TRBJ2-1 TRBV9 15 CASSKTGLDIDEQFF
TRBJ2-3 TRBV7-9 15 CASSLRTGDTDTQYF
TRBJ2-5 TRBV7-2 15 CASSLTGLGTETQYF
TRBJ1-4 TRBV9 16 CASSHTGVATNEKLFF
TRBJ1-4 TRBV7-9 16 CSSSPRTGGVNEKLFF
TRBJ1-2 TRBV5-6 11 CASSGGAGYTF
TRBJ2-3 TRBV30 12 CAWRGQGSTQYF